These T cell receptor beta chains were read from a single sample in a study of Ad26.COV2.S vaccination and SARS-CoV-2 variants. TCRdb keeps only in-frame clones here, not all; method: immunoSEQ multiplex PCR. Of roughly 700,000 clones listed, 89% are singletons. Sample: peripheral blood, taken in a trial of Ad26.COV2.S vaccine versus placebo. Every receptor here comes from a person between 18 and 65 years old who received the Ad26.COV2.S COVID-19 vaccine or a placebo. Each CDR3 is given with its conserved first and last residue. The D gene is left open where the match is weak. Clone size, where shown, is once, few, many, or a class for clones that have expanded.

clone_size j_call v_call d_call cdr3_nt cdr3_aa
. TRBJ2-7 TRBV5-6 . TGTGCCAGCAGCTTAGGGCCGACCTACGAGCAGTACTTC CASSLGPTYEQYF
once TRBJ2-5 TRBV30 . TGTGCCTGGAGTCGACAGGCGCAGGAGACCCAGTACTTC CAWSRQAQETQYF
. TRBJ1-1 TRBV5-6 TRBD1 TGTGCCAGCAGCGCCCGGACAGGGGTAAACACTGAAGCTTTCTTT CASSARTGVNTEAFF
. TRBJ1-2 TRBV5-4 TRBD1 TGTGCCAGCAGCCTTGTGGGACCGGGACAGGCTTATGGCTACACCTTC CASSLVGPGQAYGYTF
. TRBJ2-1 TRBV18 TRBD1 TGTGCCAGCGCATCCGGGACAGGGGGCCACAATGAGCAGTTCTTC CASASGTGGHNEQFF
. TRBJ2-1 TRBV2 . TGTGCCAGCAGTGCCTCGACTTACAATGAGCAGTTCTTC CASSASTYNEQFF
. TRBJ2-7 TRBV16 . TGTGCCAGCAGCCAATTCGGGGATTGGGAGCAGTACTTC CASSQFGDWEQYF
. TRBJ1-1 TRBV3-1/TRBV3-2 TRBD1 TGTGCCAGCAGCTTCCGTACGGGACAGGTGAACACTGAAGCTTTCTTT CASSFRTGQVNTEAFF
. TRBJ2-2 TRBV5-1 . TGCGCCAGCAGCGCTCTCACGGGCCCAATCGGGACCGGGGAGCTGTTTTTT CASSALTGPIGTGELFF
. TRBJ2-1 TRBV5-8 TRBD2 TGTGCCAGCAGCTTGTGGGTAGCGGGGAGTAGTAAGTTCTTC CASSLWVAGSSKFF
. TRBJ1-1 TRBV5-1 . TGCGCCAGCAGCTTCAACACCGTGAACACTGAAGCTTTCTTT CASSFNTVNTEAFF
. TRBJ2-5 TRBV2 . TGTGCCAGCAGTGGGAGGGGATGGGAGACCCAGTACTTC CASSGRGWETQYF